The clone carrying this T cell receptor (beta chain) was counted at least ten times. These data belong to a study of neurological immune-mediated disorders. With 10-nucleotide random UMIs, 5'RACE was used to make the cDNA. Via MiXCR, TCRdb re-called the 5' RACE reads, giving one row per CDR3 protein. The sample lists about 39,000 distinct CDR3 sequences, less than 9% seen once, with 5.5% to 6% in the top ten. CDR1 is SNHLY and CDR2 is FYNNEI in the germline V gene. CDR3 size: 17 residues. Trimming took off 6 bases at V and 0 bases at J, with 19 bases between the two ends. Sequenced: CD4+ T cells from blood. The V call is TRBV2, the J call TRBJ2-3; weak D call: TRBD2 (5 bases). The sequence came from a man aged 50-59 years in good health. CDR3 amino acids: CASRPGLKGSSTDTQYF. In DNA form, the CDR3 reads TGTGCCAGCAGACCGGGGTTAAAGGGCTCTAGCACAGATACGCAGTATTTT.